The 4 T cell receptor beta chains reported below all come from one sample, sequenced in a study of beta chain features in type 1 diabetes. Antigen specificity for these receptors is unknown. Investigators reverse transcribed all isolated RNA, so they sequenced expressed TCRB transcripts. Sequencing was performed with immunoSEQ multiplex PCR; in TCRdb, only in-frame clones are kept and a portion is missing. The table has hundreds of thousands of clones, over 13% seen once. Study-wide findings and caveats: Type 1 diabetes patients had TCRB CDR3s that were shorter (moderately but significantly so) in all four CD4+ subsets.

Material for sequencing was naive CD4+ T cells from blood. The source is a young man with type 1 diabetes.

CDR3 coding DNA: TGCAGCGTTTTGGGTCACCGTAGACGCGTCGAGGCTTTCTTT. This encodes CSVLGHRRRVEAFF. The chain carries TRBV29-1 and TRBJ1-1; D call uncertain. Per germline, CDR1 SQVTM and CDR2 ANQGSEA. The CDR3 is 14 amino acids. Trimming shortened V by 5 bases and J by 11 bases, and 24 bases separated the two germline ends.

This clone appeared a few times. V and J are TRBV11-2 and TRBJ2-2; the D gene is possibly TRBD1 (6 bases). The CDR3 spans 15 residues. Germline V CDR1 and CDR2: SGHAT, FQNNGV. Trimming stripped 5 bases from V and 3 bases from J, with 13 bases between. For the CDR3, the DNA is TGTGCCAGCAGCGGATCAGGACAGTACACCGGGGAGCTGTTTTTT. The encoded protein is CASSGSGQYTGELFF.

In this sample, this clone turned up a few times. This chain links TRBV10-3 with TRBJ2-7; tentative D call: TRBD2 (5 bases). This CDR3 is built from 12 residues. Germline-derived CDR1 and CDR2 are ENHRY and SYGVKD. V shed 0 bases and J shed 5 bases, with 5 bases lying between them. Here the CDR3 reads CAISESEDEQYF. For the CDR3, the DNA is TGTGCCATCAGTGAGTCGGAGGACGAGCAGTACTTC.

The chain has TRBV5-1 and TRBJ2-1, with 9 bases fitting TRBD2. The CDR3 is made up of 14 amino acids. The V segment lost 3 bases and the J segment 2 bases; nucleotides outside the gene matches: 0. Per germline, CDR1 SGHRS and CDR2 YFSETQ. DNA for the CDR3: TGCGCCAGCAGCTCTAGCGGGACCTACAATGAGCAGTTCTTC. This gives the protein CASSSSGTYNEQFF.